These 21 T cell receptor beta chains came from one sample sequenced in a study of Ad26.COV2.S vaccination and SARS-CoV-2 variants. Described treatment: roughly 18 received Ad26.COV2.S at low or high dose, single or two shots; about 5 received placebo; per-sample allocation not given. It was on day 63 after the first vaccine or placebo injection that samples were taken. TCRdb's copy holds only in-frame clones and misses some; the assay was immunoSEQ multiplex PCR. The table records some 460,000 clones, about 89% of them present only once. The sequencing used peripheral blood, collected in a trial of Ad26.COV2.S vaccine versus placebo. The receptors stem from a person aged 18 to 65 who received the Ad26.COV2.S COVID-19 vaccine or a placebo.

The V and J genes are TRBV29-1 and TRBJ1-4; the D gene is possibly TRBD1 (6 bases). Deletions cut 6 bases from V and 3 bases from J, with 17 bases between. This CDR3 has 15 amino acids. Germline values: CDR1 SQVTM, CDR2 ANQGSEA. The CDR3 DNA sequence: TGCAGCGTCGGAAGATCTCCAGGGGCTAATGAAAAACTGTTTTTT. Translated, it gives CSVGRSPGANEKLFF.

CDR3 residues: CASSRDRAGDTQYF. The DNA of the CDR3 is TGTGCCAGTAGTAGGGACAGGGCGGGAGATACGCAGTATTTT. V is TRBV19 and J is TRBJ2-3; 9 bases fit TRBD1. The CDR3 length is 14 residues. CDR1 and CDR2 from the germline V gene are LNHDA and SQIVND (reference sequence). V was pared by 4 bases and J by 5 bases, with 4 bases of the junction left unmatched.

The rearrangement joins TRBV5-1 to TRBJ2-7; TRBD2 might be the D (5 bases). From germline, CDR1 is SGHRS and CDR2 YFSETQ. This CDR3 has 15 residues. Trimming removed 3 bases from V and 7 bases from J, with 20 bases in between. The CDR3 DNA reads TGCGCCAGCAGCTATGTGGGTCCCTCCTCGGGAGAGCAGTACTTC. Translation: CASSYVGPSSGEQYF. Filled out from reference TRBV5-1 and TRBJ2-7, the complete variable domain reads KAGVTQTPRYLIKTRGQQVTLSCSPISGHRSVSWYQQTPGQGLQFLFEYFSETQRNKGNFPGRFSGRQFSNSRSEMNVSTLELGDSALYLCASSYVGPSSGEQYFGPGTRLTVT.

V is TRBV30 and J is TRBJ2-3; 9 nucleotides align to TRBD1. The CDR3 contains 14 residues. V lost 5 bases and J lost 5; bases outside the gene matches: 8. Germline V CDR1 and CDR2: GTSNPN, SVGIG (reference sequence). The CDR3 sequence is CAWGRTGELDTQYF. Here the CDR3 DNA reads TGTGCCTGGGGAAGGACAGGGGAACTAGATACGCAGTATTTT. The whole variable domain, remainder taken from reference TRBV30 and TRBJ2-3, is SQTIHQWPATLVQPVGSPLSLECTVEGTSNPNLYWYRQAAGRGLQLLFYSVGIGQISSEVPQNLSASRPQDRQFILSSKKLLLSDSGFYLCAWGRTGELDTQYFGPGTRLTVL.

The chain is built from TRBV10-3 and TRBJ1-3, with D possibly being TRBD1 (6 bases). V was clipped by 10 bases and J by 0 bases, with 13 bases between them. CDR3 length: 14 residues. CDR1 and CDR2 (germline): ENHRY, SYGVKD. The CDR3 DNA sequence: TGTGCCACCGGGGACACTCTCTCTGGAAACACCATATATTTT. It yields the protein CATGDTLSGNTIYF.

The genes are TRBV7-9 and TRBJ1-1; 10 bases are a match to TRBD1. With V trimmed by 5 bases and J by 4 bases, 7 bases remained unmatched. Germline V CDR1 and CDR2: SEHNR, FQNEAQ (reference sequence). This CDR3 has 15 residues. Here the CDR3 reads CASSPGQGVRTEAFF. In DNA form, the CDR3 reads TGTGCCAGCAGCCCTGGACAGGGGGTACGCACTGAAGCTTTCTTT.

This clone is a singleton in its sample. The rearrangement joins TRBV28 to TRBJ2-3; 10 bases line up with TRBD2. The V gene end was trimmed by 11 bases and the J gene end by 5 bases; junction bases not matched to a gene: 16. The CDR3 covers 16 residues. Germline values: CDR1 MDHEN, CDR2 SYDVKM. This chain's CDR3 is CAGGRTSGGGGDTQYF. CDR3 in DNA: TGTGCCGGCGGTAGGACTAGCGGAGGGGGCGGAGATACGCAGTATTTT.

The sample holds one count of this clone. The rearrangement links TRBV3-1 (or the pseudogene TRBV3-2) to TRBJ2-2, with D perhaps TRBD2 (6 bases). V dropped 5 bases and J dropped 7 bases, with 20 bases sitting between them. Germline CDR1 reads LGHDT; CDR2 reads YNNKEL (reference sequence). CDR3 size: 16 residues. DNA of the CDR3: TGTGCCAGCAGCGAAAGCGGGTGGGGTTCCATCGGGGAGCTGTTTTTT. It encodes CASSESGWGSIGELFF.

This clone showed up just once. A junction boundary mismatches the germline segment, possibly from a read error. This rearrangement joins TRBV4-2 to TRBJ1-2; 7 bases map to TRBD1. Germline V gene lookup returns CDR1 LGHNA and CDR2 YNFKEQ. The CDR3 runs 12 residues. DNA for the CDR3: TGTGCCAGCAGCCAGGATAGACAGGGTTTGGCCTTC. Translated: CASSQDRQGLAF.

The chain uses TRBV24-1 and TRBJ2-1, with 7 positions matching TRBD2. CDR3 length equals 13 residues. The germline V gene encodes CDR1 KGHDR and CDR2 SFDVKD. V trimming: 10 bases; J trimming: 2 bases; junction bases outside the gene matches: 4. The CDR3 reads CATRGTTYNEQFF. The CDR3 coding sequence is TGTGCCACTCGGGGGACTACCTACAATGAGCAGTTCTTC.

This clone came up once. V and J are TRBV5-5 and TRBJ2-2, with 10 positions matching TRBD2. The V and J ends lost 1 base and 2 bases, in that order; junction bases with no gene match: 2. In germline, CDR1 is SGHKS, CDR2 YYEKEE (reference sequence). This CDR3 comprises 16 residues. The CDR3 loop is CASSLLAGGNTGELFF. The CDR3 DNA is TGTGCCAGCAGCTTGTTAGCGGGGGGAAACACCGGGGAGCTGTTTTTT.

The chain links TRBV3-1 (or the pseudogene TRBV3-2) to TRBJ2-1, with 15 bases lining up with TRBD2. The J segment lost 8 bases and the V segment lost 4 bases, leaving 15 bases of the junction unmatched. The CDR3 covers 19 residues. Germline-derived CDR1 and CDR2 are LGHDT and YNNKEL (reference sequence). The CDR3 is CASSPRLGGLAGGTHEQFF. CDR3 DNA sequence: TGTGCCAGCAGCCCAAGATTGGGGGGACTAGCGGGGGGAACCCATGAGCAGTTCTTC.

This clone is a singleton in its sample. J is TRBJ1-5 and V is TRBV2, with 7 bases fitting TRBD1. CDR3 length equals 16 residues. Trimming took 6 bases from V and 1 from J; bases not matched to a gene: 9. CDR1 and CDR2 (germline): SNHLY, FYNNEI. CDR3 loop: CASSARTGGSNQPQHF. CDR3 DNA sequence: TGTGCCAGCAGCGCCAGGACAGGTGGGAGCAATCAGCCCCAGCATTTT.

This CDR3 is CASQMDTHAEAFF. The CDR3 bases are TGTGCCAGTCAAATGGACACCCACGCTGAAGCTTTCTTT. The V and J genes are TRBV6-5 and TRBJ1-1, with a weak D call TRBD1 (5 bases). With 9 bases removed from V and 6 bases from J, the gap between germline ends came to 17 bases. CDR1 is MNHEY and CDR2 is SVGAGI in the germline V gene. There are 13 residues in the CDR3.

The rearrangement links TRBV7-8 to TRBJ1-2; no reliable D call. Germline CDR1 and CDR2: SGHVS and FQNEAQ. CDR3 length: 14 amino acids. The V end lost 5 bases, the J end lost 2 bases, and 12 bases lay between the germline ends. CDR3 sequence reads: CASSPAGSNYGYTF. The CDR3 DNA reads TGTGCCAGCAGCCCCGCAGGTTCGAACTATGGCTACACCTTC.

The V and J genes are TRBV12-3 or TRBV12-4 and TRBJ1-1; TRBD1 might be the D (5 bases). V was pared by 5 bases and J by 1 base, with 8 bases between. There are 13 residues in the CDR3. CDR3 DNA sequence: TGTGCCAGCAGTCAGGGTAAGAACACTGAAGCTTTCTTT. Protein product: CASSQGKNTEAFF.

The chain couples TRBV28 to TRBJ1-5; D possibly corresponds to TRBD1 (5 bases). V shed 3 bases and J shed 3 bases, with 9 bases lying between them. CDR3 length: 14 residues. Germline V gives CDR1 MDHEN, CDR2 SYDVKM. CDR3 sequence: CASSFGAYNQPQHF. The DNA of the CDR3 is TGTGCCAGCAGTTTCGGGGCCTACAATCAGCCCCAGCATTTT.

This sequence joins TRBV6-5 and TRBJ2-3; D possibly corresponds to TRBD2 (5 bases). This CDR3 contains 16 residues. Germline V gene lookup returns CDR1 MNHEY and CDR2 SVGAGI. Trimming took off 4 bases at V and 0 bases at J, with 14 bases between the two ends. CDR3 sequence reads: CASSLTGRSSTDTQYF. The CDR3, as DNA: TGTGCCAGCAGTTTGACGGGAAGGTCTAGCACAGATACGCAGTATTTT.

This chain links TRBV5-5 with TRBJ1-1; no reliable D call. Germline loops: CDR1 SGHKS, CDR2 YYEKEE (reference sequence). The CDR3 contains 16 residues. V gave up 4 bases and J gave up 5 bases, with 21 bases separating them. The CDR3 DNA sequence: TGTGCCAGCAGCCCCCGTGGGTCGGGCCTTGGGACTGAAGCTTTCTTT. Residues: CASSPRGSGLGTEAFF. Full variable domain (remainder filled in from reference TRBV5-5 and TRBJ1-1): DAGVTQSPTHLIKTRGQQVTLRCSPISGHKSVSWYQQVLGQGPQFIFQYYEKEERGRGNFPDRFSARQFPNYSSELNVNALLLGDSALYLCASSPRGSGLGTEAFFGQGTRLTVV.

The V gene is TRBV27, the J gene TRBJ2-1; D call uncertain. Trimming stripped 5 bases from V and 9 bases from J, with 20 bases between. The CDR3 loop spans 15 amino acids. Germline CDR1 MNHEY, CDR2 SMNVEV (reference sequence). The CDR3 sequence is CASSPLGTRAPEQFF. As DNA, the CDR3 is TGTGCCAGCAGTCCCCTGGGTACAAGGGCTCCTGAGCAGTTCTTC.

DNA of the CDR3: TGCGCCAGCAGCCAATTATCGGGGGTCAATCAGCCCCAGCATTTT. Its protein product is CASSQLSGVNQPQHF. The V gene is TRBV4-1, the J gene TRBJ1-5; possible D gene TRBD1, 5 bases. CDR1 and CDR2 (germline): MGHRA, YSYEKL. V lost 2 bases, J lost 3 bases, and 11 bases lay in between. There are 15 residues in the CDR3.